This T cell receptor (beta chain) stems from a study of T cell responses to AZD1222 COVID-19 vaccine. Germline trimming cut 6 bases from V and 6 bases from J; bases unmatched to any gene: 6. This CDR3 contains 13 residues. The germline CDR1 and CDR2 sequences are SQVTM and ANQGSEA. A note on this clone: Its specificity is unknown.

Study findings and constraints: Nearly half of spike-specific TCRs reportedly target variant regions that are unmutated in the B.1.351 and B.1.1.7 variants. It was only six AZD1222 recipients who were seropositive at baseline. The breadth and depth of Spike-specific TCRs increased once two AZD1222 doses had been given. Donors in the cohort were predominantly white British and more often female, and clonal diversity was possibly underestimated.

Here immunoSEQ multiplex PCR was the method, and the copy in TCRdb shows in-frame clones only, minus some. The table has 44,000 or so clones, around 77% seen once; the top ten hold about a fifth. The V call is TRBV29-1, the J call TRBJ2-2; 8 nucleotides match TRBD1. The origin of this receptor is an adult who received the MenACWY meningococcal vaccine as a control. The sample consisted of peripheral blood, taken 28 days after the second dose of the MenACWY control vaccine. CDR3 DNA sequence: TGCAGCGTACGGACAGGGCCAGCCGGGGAGCTGTTTTTT. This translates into CSVRTGPAGELFF.